Each of the 14 T cell receptor beta chains below was sequenced from the same sample in a study of T cells in Graves' hyperthyroidism and ophthalmopathy. RNA transcripts gave rise to amplified TCR beta CDR3 regions. A first-round RT-PCR of the TCR CDR3 used the HTBI primer set. Using its own MiXCR run on the multiplex PCR reads, TCRdb lists one record per CDR3 protein. Among over 350,000 distinct CDR3 sequences listed, over 12% were seen once. Sequencing used blood. The receptor source for this set is a man aged 18 to 29 with Graves' ophthalmopathy.

There are a few counts of this clonotype. This sequence joins TRBV20-1 and TRBJ1-1; the D is unclear. The length of the CDR3 is 15 residues. Germline V gene lookup returns CDR1 DFQATT and CDR2 SNEGSKA (reference sequence). V was trimmed by 3 bases and J by 0 bases, leaving 14 bases between them. In DNA, the CDR3 is TGCAGTGCTAGTGGGCGAGCGAACATGAACACTGAAGCTTTCTTT. The encoded protein is CSASGRANMNTEAFF.

This clonotype was recorded many times. The chain links TRBV2 to TRBJ2-5; D ambiguous. CDR1 and CDR2 from the germline V gene are SNHLY and FYNNEI. This CDR3 has 15 amino acids. V was cut by 7 bases and J by 1 base, with 16 bases left in between. For the CDR3, the DNA is TGTGCCAGCACGGCCCTGAGAAACCCCCAAGAGACCCAGTACTTC. This gives the protein CASTALRNPQETQYF.

The chain employs TRBV10-3 and TRBJ1-5, with no clear D. The CDR3 totals 16 residues. Between the trimmed V and J ends, which lost 2 bases and 3 bases, there was a span of 14 bases. Per the germline V gene, CDR1 is ENHRY and CDR2 is SYGVKD. CDR3 residues: CAISEVSRGLNQPQHF. CDR3 DNA sequence: TGTGCCATCAGTGAGGTCAGTCGGGGTCTCAATCAGCCCCAGCATTTT.

This clonotype was seen at least ten times. The V call is TRBV7-9, the J call TRBJ2-3, with TRBD1 matching over 8 bases. Looked up from germline, CDR1 is SEHNR and CDR2 is FQNEAQ (reference sequence). The CDR3 sequence is 18 residues long. The J segment lost 0 bases and the V segment lost 5 bases, leaving 13 bases of the junction unmatched. CDR3 protein: CASSNLTGALLSTDTQYF. CDR3 coding DNA: TGTGCCAGCAGCAATCTGACAGGGGCGTTACTTAGCACAGATACGCAGTATTTT.

This clonotype appeared many times. This chain links TRBV14 with TRBJ2-7, with a tentative D call TRBD1 (6 bases). Trimming shortened V by 2 bases and J by 7 bases, and 15 bases separated the two germline ends. The CDR3 runs to 14 residues. Germline loops: CDR1 SGHDN, CDR2 FVKESK. For the CDR3, the DNA is TGTGCCAGCAGCCAACGAAACAGGGTTACGGAGCAGTACTTC. Encoded protein: CASSQRNRVTEQYF. Full variable domain (missing parts from reference TRBV14 and TRBJ2-7): EAGVTQFPSHSVIEKGQTVTLRCDPISGHDNLYWYRRVMGKEIKFLLHFVKESKQDESGMPNNRFLAERTGGTYSTLKVQPAELEDSGVYFCASSQRNRVTEQYFGPGTRLTVT.

This clonotype has at least ten counts. This chain uses TRBV15 with TRBJ2-7; D gene unclear. The germline V gene encodes CDR1 LNHNV and CDR2 YYDKDF (reference sequence). V was cut by 3 bases and J by 3 bases, with 9 bases left in between. This CDR3 is 13 amino acids long. The CDR3 coding sequence is TGTGCCACCAGCAGGAGTGACGTCTACGAGCAGTACTTC. It yields the protein CATSRSDVYEQYF.

In its sample, this clonotype was seen many times. The rearrangement links TRBV29-1 to TRBJ1-1; D perhaps matches TRBD1 (5 bases). Germline lookup yields CDR1 SQVTM and CDR2 ANQGSEA. The V gene lost 5 bases and the J gene lost 0 bases, with 10 bases spanning the gap. This CDR3 is 13 amino acids long. The CDR3 DNA follows: TGCAGCGTTCAGGGCCGGTTGAACACTGAAGCTTTCTTT. It is translated as CSVQGRLNTEAFF.

This clonotype was detected many times. CDR3 region: CASSLDTNTGELFF. The CDR3 DNA reads as TGTGCCAGCAGTTTAGACACCAACACCGGGGAGCTGTTTTTT. The chain uses TRBV12-3 or TRBV12-4 and TRBJ2-2; no clear D gene. The CDR3 runs 14 residues. The V end was cut by 1 base, the J end by 2 bases, with 5 bases between.

This clonotype was counted a few times. The genes are TRBV25-1 and TRBJ1-2; D is perhaps TRBD1 (6 bases). CDR1 is MGHDK and CDR2 is SYGVNS in the germline V gene. V was trimmed by 6 bases and J by 8 bases, leaving 13 bases between them. The CDR3 runs 12 residues. The CDR3 DNA reads as TGTGCCAGCAGGACGGGACAATTCGGCTACACCTTC. Encoded protein: CASRTGQFGYTF.

The chain carries TRBV7-2 and TRBJ2-5; D perhaps matches TRBD2 (6 bases). The V gene's germline CDR1 is SGHTA and CDR2 FQGNSA. There are 15 residues in the CDR3. With 9 bases removed from V and 7 bases from J, the gap between germline ends came to 24 bases. The CDR3 DNA sequence: TGTGCCAGTAGTATAACTAGGGCGGGGCCTCGGACCCAGTACTTC. Translated, it gives CASSITRAGPRTQYF.

The chain carries TRBV20-1 and TRBJ2-5, with 7 bases matching TRBD2. The junction had 10 bases not matched to a gene; V was cut back by 5 bases and J by 7 bases. Germline lookup yields CDR1 DFQATT and CDR2 SNEGSKA (reference sequence). The CDR3 is 13 residues long. In DNA, the CDR3 is TGCAGTGCTGTGGATAGCGGGCCCCGGACCCAGTACTTC. Its translation is CSAVDSGPRTQYF.

This clonotype was observed many times. The chain carries TRBV6-1 and TRBJ2-7; 8 bases agree with TRBD1. This CDR3 spans 14 amino acids. CDR1 is MNHNS and CDR2 is SASEGT in the germline V gene. V was clipped by 8 bases and J by 3 bases; unmatched bases: 9. CDR3 coding DNA: TGTGCCAGCGGAAACAGGGGGTGGAACTACGAGCAGTACTTC. It yields the protein CASGNRGWNYEQYF.

The genes are TRBV9 and TRBJ2-7; no definite D call. Trimming pared 0 bases from V and 3 bases from J, leaving 13 bases between. CDR1 and CDR2 from the germline V gene are SGDLS and YYNGEE. The CDR3 spans 15 residues. The CDR3 reads CASSVANRLVYEQYF. CDR3 bases: TGTGCCAGCAGCGTAGCTAACCGGTTGGTCTACGAGCAGTACTTC.

This clonotype was observed many times. The chain joins TRBV11-2 to TRBJ2-7; D uncertain. Per the germline V gene, CDR1 is SGHAT and CDR2 is FQNNGV. The CDR3 is 15 amino acids. V lost 4 bases to trimming and J lost 3 bases, with 16 bases between them. CDR3 coding DNA: TGTGCCAGCAGCTCCACGCCGAGAAAGCACTACGAGCAGTACTTC. This codes for CASSSTPRKHYEQYF.